This T cell receptor (beta chain) was retrieved from a study of cytomegalovirus exposure and HLA in healthy donors. Study results and caveats: A prior analysis recorded that most TCR beta V segments were productive about 90% or about 30% of the time.

Note on this clone: Its antigen remains unknown.

Amplification used 60 Vbeta primers and 13 Jbeta primers. TCRdb's table, derived via immunoSEQ multiplex PCR, lists solely in-frame clones and lacks some. Of 120,000 to 150,000 clones listed, roughly 73% are singletons. Trimming pared 5 bases from V and 0 bases from J, leaving 10 bases between. The CDR3 is 14 amino acids. Germline CDR1 and CDR2: SNHLY and FYNNEI. The chain combines TRBV2 with TRBJ1-1, with D possibly being TRBD1 (6 bases). Sequenced: PBMCs. This clonotype was sampled from a human donor in good health. CDR3 amino acids: CASSLGHLNTEAFF. The CDR3 DNA reads TGTGCCAGCAGTCTGGGACATCTGAACACTGAAGCTTTCTTT.